This T cell receptor beta chain was sequenced for a study of T cells in women clearing cervical HPV infection. The data were produced by immunoSEQ multiplex PCR, yet TCRdb's version contains in-frame clones alone and is incomplete. The sample is made up of about 20,000 clones, and the top ten hold approximately 3% of it. There are 13 residues in the CDR3. Trimming removed 5 bases from V and 5 bases from J, with 12 bases in between. Germline lookup yields CDR1 LGHDT and CDR2 YNNKEL (reference sequence). On this clone itself: The CDR3 end is not reached by the read, which stops 3 residues before it; the germline J gene fills it in.

The sequenced sample consisted of blood buffy coat. V and J are TRBV3-1 (or the pseudogene TRBV3-2) and TRBJ1-2; tentative D call: TRBD1 (5 bases). The receptor's source is a woman aged 18 to 69 with a cervical HPV16 infection that either progressed to CIN3+ or cleared (not recorded which). CDR3 bases read: TGTGCCAGCAGCTTCGACAGCTTATATGGC. Translating it yields CASSFDSLYG. The full CDR3 protein reads CASSFDSLYGYTF.